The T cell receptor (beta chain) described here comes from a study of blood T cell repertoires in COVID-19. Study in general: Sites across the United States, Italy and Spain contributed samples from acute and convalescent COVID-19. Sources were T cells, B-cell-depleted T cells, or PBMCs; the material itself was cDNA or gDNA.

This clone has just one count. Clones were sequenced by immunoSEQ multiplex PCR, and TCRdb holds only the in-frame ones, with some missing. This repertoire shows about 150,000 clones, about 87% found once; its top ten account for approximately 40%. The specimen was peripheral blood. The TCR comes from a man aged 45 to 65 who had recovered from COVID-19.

Written as DNA, the CDR3 is TGTGCCAGCAGTTTTGGGCTCAGCAGCAAAGAGACCCAGTACTTC. Translating it yields CASSFGLSSKETQYF. The genes are TRBV5-4 and TRBJ2-5; D is undetermined. The CDR3 has 15 residues. Germline CDR1 is SGHNT and CDR2 is YYREEE (reference sequence). V was pared by 5 bases and J by 3 bases, with 17 bases between.